These 21 T cell receptor beta chains came from one sample sequenced in a study of radiotherapy plus CTLA-4 blockade in lung cancer. Clones were read by immunoSEQ multiplex PCR, and TCRdb kept only the in-frame ones, dropping some. The top ten clones hold about 5.3% of a sample with 90,000 to 100,000 clones, 85% to 90% of them seen once. Sequenced here: peripheral blood, sampled from a patient treated with radiotherapy plus ipilimumab. The receptors here all came from a human donor with non-small cell lung cancer that progressed on radiotherapy plus ipilimumab.

On this clone itself: Other DNA sequences in this sample translate to the same CDR3. The V gene is TRBV5-1, the J gene TRBJ1-1; a possible D gene is TRBD1 (5 bases). Germline V CDR1 and CDR2: SGHRS, YFSETQ. Trimming removed 0 bases at V and 6 bases at J, with 12 bases between. The CDR3 is 14 residues long. The CDR3 sequence is CASSLGGGGPEAFF. The CDR3 nucleotides are TGCGCCAGCAGCTTGGGGGGGGGAGGGCCTGAAGCTTTCTTT.

In the case of this clone: Distinct nucleotide sequences in the sample also encode this CDR3. The chain carries TRBV29-1 and TRBJ2-1, with D possibly being TRBD2 (7 bases). The germline V gene has CDR1 SQVTM and CDR2 ANQGSEA. Between the trimmed V and J ends, which lost 7 bases and 12 bases, there was a span of 22 bases. The CDR3 is made up of 13 amino acids. CDR3 nucleotides: TGCAGCGCTCTGGGGGGGGCCTCAAAGGGGCAGTTCTTC. Translating gives CSALGGASKGQFF.

CDR3 bases: TGCGCCAGCAGCCAAAATGACAGGGTCCAAGAGACCCAGTACTTC. Encoded protein: CASSQNDRVQETQYF. The chain combines TRBV4-1 with TRBJ2-5; 7 nucleotides line up with TRBD1. The trim removed 2 bases at V and 1 base at J, leaving 4 bases unmatched. Germline CDR1 is MGHRA and CDR2 is YSYEKL. The CDR3 extends over 15 amino acids.

The genes are TRBV7-9 and TRBJ2-3; D is unresolved. This CDR3 is 13 amino acids long. Trimming stripped 4 bases from V and 4 bases from J, with 9 bases between. Per germline, CDR1 SEHNR and CDR2 FQNEAQ (reference sequence). The CDR3 DNA reads TGTGCCAGCAGCTCTACCCTATCAGATACGCAGTATTTT. Protein sequence: CASSSTLSDTQYF.

This chain uses TRBV6-6 with TRBJ2-1; D is perhaps TRBD2 (5 bases). V lost 6 bases, J lost 0 bases, and 12 bases lay in between. The CDR3 has 15 amino acids. Looked up from germline, CDR1 is MNHNY and CDR2 is SVGAGI (reference sequence). The CDR3 region is CASSSSGFSYNEQFF. DNA for the CDR3: TGTGCCAGCAGCTCTTCGGGGTTCTCCTACAATGAGCAGTTCTTC.

This chain joins TRBV5-1 and TRBJ2-3; 9 nucleotides align to TRBD2. There are 15 residues in the CDR3. The germline V gene has CDR1 SGHRS and CDR2 YFSETQ. V trimming: 2 bases; J trimming: 5 bases; junction bases outside the gene matches: 6. The CDR3 DNA sequence: TGCGCCAGCAGCTTTAGCGGGAGAAAGGGAGATACGCAGTATTTT. This encodes CASSFSGRKGDTQYF.

The rearrangement links TRBV14 to TRBJ1-1; D ambiguous. The V and J ends lost 1 base and 11 bases respectively, with 11 bases between them. This CDR3 has 12 amino acids. Germline CDR1 and CDR2: SGHDN and FVKESK. DNA for the CDR3: TGTGCCAGCAGCCAAGTTGGGGTTGCGGCTTTCTTT. It translates to CASSQVGVAAFF.

This sequence joins TRBV19 and TRBJ1-5, with D possibly matching TRBD1 (5 bases). The CDR3 is 15 residues long. The germline CDR1 and CDR2 sequences are LNHDA and SQIVND (reference sequence). V lost 5 bases and J lost 4, with 15 bases in between. CDR3 region: CASSPGLTANQPQHF. CDR3 DNA sequence: TGTGCCAGTAGTCCCGGTTTGACAGCGAATCAGCCCCAGCATTTT.

The rearrangement links TRBV18 to TRBJ2-1; D is ambiguous. Trimming removed 3 bases from V and 13 bases from J, with 16 bases in between. This CDR3 comprises 13 residues. Germline CDR1 reads KGHSH; CDR2 reads LQKENI. The CDR3 region is CASSPPTLGPQFF. In DNA form, the CDR3 reads TGTGCCAGCTCACCGCCGACTCTCGGACCCCAGTTCTTC.

This rearrangement joins TRBV30 to TRBJ2-7; TRBD1 or TRBD2 may be the D gene (5 bases each). This CDR3 contains 13 residues. V was shortened by 2 bases and J by 3 bases, with 11 bases between the two germline ends. Germline lookup yields CDR1 GTSNPN and CDR2 SVGIG (reference sequence). DNA of the CDR3: TGTGCCTGGAGTCAGGGAGTGTTCTACGAGCAGTACTTC. Its protein is CAWSQGVFYEQYF.

The CDR3 DNA sequence: TGTGCCAGCAGCGTAGAAGGGAACCCTTACTATGGCTACACCTTC. Translated: CASSVEGNPYYGYTF. The chain recombines TRBV9 with TRBJ1-2, with D hard to call. Trimming removed 0 bases from V and 3 bases from J, with 12 bases in between. Germline CDR1 is SGDLS and CDR2 is YYNGEE. This CDR3 is 15 amino acids long.

The chain has TRBV7-3 and TRBJ2-1, with 14 bases aligning to TRBD2. Germline V gene lookup returns CDR1 SGHTA and CDR2 FQGTGA. J gave up 6 bases and V 1 base, and 14 bases lay outside the gene matches. The CDR3 sequence is 20 residues long. CDR3 sequence reads: CASSLMVAGTSGSNVNEQFF. The CDR3 DNA is TGTGCCAGCAGCTTAATGGTCGCCGGGACTAGCGGGAGTAATGTCAATGAGCAGTTCTTC.

The chain employs TRBV11-2 and TRBJ2-2; 8 nucleotides agree with TRBD2. There are 16 residues in the CDR3. With 8 bases clipped from V and 1 base from J, the junction kept 9 bases outside the gene matches. CDR1 is SGHAT and CDR2 is FQNNGV in the germline V gene. The CDR3 here is CASAGGVGMNTGELFF. DNA of the CDR3: TGTGCCAGCGCCGGGGGGGTCGGGATGAACACCGGGGAGCTGTTTTTT.

The chain joins TRBV10-2 to TRBJ1-3, with 7 positions matching TRBD1. The CDR3 covers 16 residues. V was clipped by 5 bases and J by 4 bases; unmatched bases: 11. Germline loops: CDR1 WSHSY, CDR2 SAAADI. In DNA, the CDR3 is TGCGCCAGCAGTTTGGGACAGAGGCTCGGAGGAAACACCATATATTTT. Translated: CASSLGQRLGGNTIYF.

V usage is TRBV7-8 and J usage is TRBJ2-3, with D perhaps matching TRBD1 or TRBD2 (5 bases each). The CDR3 runs 15 residues. Trimming pared 5 bases from V and 6 bases from J, leaving 18 bases between. Germline CDR1 reads SGHVS; CDR2 reads FQNEAQ. The CDR3, as DNA: TGTGCCAGCAGCCACCACCGGGACGGGCACGATACGCAGTATTTT. This sequence encodes CASSHHRDGHDTQYF.

The CDR3 nucleotides are TGCGCCAGCAGCCGTGAGGGAGGCCTGAGCACTGAAGCTTTCTTT. This gives the protein CASSREGGLSTEAFF. This chain joins TRBV5-1 and TRBJ1-1; D ambiguous. Germline V gene lookup returns CDR1 SGHRS and CDR2 YFSETQ. Trimming removed 4 bases at V and 4 bases at J, with 17 bases between. The CDR3 extends over 15 amino acids. Full variable domain (outside the CDR3, taken from reference TRBV5-1 and TRBJ1-1): KAGVTQTPRYLIKTRGQQVTLSCSPISGHRSVSWYQQTPGQGLQFLFEYFSETQRNKGNFPGRFSGRQFSNSRSEMNVSTLELGDSALYLCASSREGGLSTEAFFGQGTRLTVV.

The chain carries TRBV5-6 and TRBJ1-2, with TRBD1 as a possible D gene (5 bases). The germline V and J ends were trimmed by 3 bases and 2 bases, with 14 bases remaining between them. This CDR3 has 15 amino acids. The germline CDR1 and CDR2 sequences are SGHDT and YYEEEE. The CDR3 spells CASSWGWEGNYGYTF. CDR3 nucleotide sequence: TGTGCCAGCAGCTGGGGGTGGGAGGGGAACTATGGCTACACCTTC. Full variable domain (missing parts from reference TRBV5-6 and TRBJ1-2): DAGVTQSPTHLIKTRGQQVTLRCSPKSGHDTVSWYQQALGQGPQFIFQYYEEEERQRGNFPDRFSGHQFPNYSSELNVNALLLGDSALYLCASSWGWEGNYGYTFGSGTRLTVV.

The chain employs TRBV6-5 and TRBJ1-2, with D tentatively TRBD1 (5 bases). CDR1 is MNHEY and CDR2 is SVGAGI in the germline V gene. The CDR3 has 15 amino acids. V lost 0 bases, J lost 4 bases, and 12 bases lay in between. CDR3 coding DNA: TGTGCCAGCAGTTACTCAGGGTCCGGGGCCTATGGCTACACCTTC. Protein: CASSYSGSGAYGYTF.

The V and J genes are TRBV7-9 and TRBJ1-6; the D gene is possibly TRBD1 (5 bases). Germline V lookup: CDR1 SEHNR, CDR2 FQNEAQ (reference sequence). Trimming cost V 4 bases and J 5 bases, with 12 bases left between them. The CDR3 has 15 residues. CDR3 loop: CASSSQGNHNSPLHF. In DNA form, the CDR3 reads TGTGCCAGCAGCTCCCAGGGAAACCATAATTCACCCCTCCACTTT.

About this clone itself: At the DNA level, this CDR3 is encoded by other sequences in the same sample as well. The chain is built from TRBV10-3 and TRBJ1-1; weak D call: TRBD1 (6 bases). Trimming shortened V by 6 bases and J by 1 base, and 12 bases separated the two germline ends. This CDR3 has 14 residues. From germline, CDR1 is ENHRY and CDR2 SYGVKD. CDR3 in DNA: TGTGCCATCAGCTTACAGGGTGCGAACACTGAAGCTTTCTTT. This translates into CAISLQGANTEAFF.

The V and J genes are TRBV5-4 and TRBJ1-1; D remains ambiguous. The CDR3 length is 15 residues. Trimming shortened V by 0 bases and J by 1 base, and 10 bases separated the two germline ends. The germline V gene encodes CDR1 SGHNT and CDR2 YYREEE (reference sequence). The CDR3 DNA reads TGTGCCAGCAGCTTGGGCTCTGGAGCGAACACTGAAGCTTTCTTT. This translates into CASSLGSGANTEAFF.